This TCR beta chain was identified in a study of cytomegalovirus exposure and HLA in healthy donors. Worth noting for this clone: A read error may account for a junction end that differs from germline.

This PCR relied on a set of 60 Vbeta primers and 13 Jbeta primers. Measured with immunoSEQ multiplex PCR; TCRdb has only the in-frame clones, and not every one. The table shows approximately 85,000 clones, with 55% to 85% occurring only once. Germline V gene lookup returns CDR1 SEHNR and CDR2 FQNEAQ (reference sequence). The CDR3 has 16 residues. Sequenced: PBMCs. This chain joins TRBV7-9 and TRBJ1-2; 8 bases align to TRBD1. This TCR was sampled from a woman between 35 and 50 years old in good health and CMV-seropositive. The CDR3 here is CSSSLAVARGLDGYTF. The CDR3 DNA reads as TGTTCCAGCAGCTTAGCTGTTGCCAGGGGGCTGGATGGCTACACCTTC.